This TCR beta chain was identified during a study of T cells after yellow fever vaccination. Background on the study: SMART-Seq v4 Ultra Low Input served to prepare low-cell-number fractions.

Study conclusions and caveats: Researchers cautioned that FACS-sorted repertoires could harbor abundant clonotypes contaminating from the bulk population. Boosting was followed by the reappearance of most primary-vaccination clones (roughly 95% CD4, around 90% CD8).

Between the trimmed V and J ends, which lost 8 bases and 4 bases, there was a span of 12 bases. Germline CDR1 is MNHEY and CDR2 is SMNVEV (reference sequence). CDR3 size: 12 residues. Of note for this clonotype: Its antigen is currently unknown.

In making TCR cDNA, 5'RACE template switching added a universal primer site and UMIs to it. TCRdb recomputed calls from the 5' RACE reads with MiXCR, one row per CDR3 protein. The sample has 500,000 to 700,000 distinct CDR3 sequences, approximately 21% seen once. The chain uses TRBV27 and TRBJ2-7; no firm D call. The TCR comes from a man aged 25 to 40 who received the YFV17D yellow fever vaccine. Specimen: PBMCs, collected 15 days after the yellow fever booster vaccination. The CDR3 coding sequence is TGTGCCAGCGGCTCGACGTTGTACGAGCAGTACTTC. Amino acid sequence: CASGSTLYEQYF.